These 6 T cell receptor beta chains came from one sample sequenced in a study of T cells in localized non-small cell lung cancer (dated by TCRdb to about 2020). The library relied on the immunoSEQ multiplex PCR assay. TCRdb obtained this table from immuneACCESS and retained in-frame rearrangements with V and J assigned. These tables miss some clones; where compared with another copy, unresolved V genes account for less than half of the shortfall, and the remainder is unexplained. The sample table holds about 56,000 clones, of which roughly 90% were seen once. Together, the top ten hold approximately 5.2% of the sample. The sample here was peripheral blood, taken before any cancer treatment. These receptors came from a woman aged 35 to 70 with stage I lung adenocarcinoma.

The rearrangement links TRBV6-4 to TRBJ1-4, with D tentatively TRBD1 (6 bases). Germline-derived CDR1 and CDR2 are MRHNA and SNTAGT. The CDR3 is made up of 15 amino acids. V dropped 6 bases and J dropped 2 bases, with 13 bases sitting between them. The CDR3 spells CASRRGTGTNEKLFF. As DNA, the CDR3 is TGTGCCAGCAGAAGAGGAACAGGGACTAATGAAAAACTGTTTTTT.

The chain recombines TRBV5-4 with TRBJ1-2, with 8 bases identical to TRBD1. The CDR3 has 15 amino acids. The ends lost 4 bases at V and 4 bases at J; junction bases unmatched: 9. Germline V gene lookup returns CDR1 SGHNT and CDR2 YYREEE (reference sequence). DNA for the CDR3: TGTGCCAGCAGCCTACCGGGACAGGCAGGCTATGGCTACACCTTC. Protein: CASSLPGQAGYGYTF.

V gene TRBV11-3 combines with J gene TRBJ1-1; D may be TRBD1 (6 bases). The ends were cut back, 5 bases at V and 8 bases at J, with 12 bases in the middle. Germline CDR1 and CDR2: SGHNT and YENEEA. The CDR3 extends over 12 amino acids. In DNA form, the CDR3 reads TGTGCCAGCAGCAAGGACAGTCGAGAAGCTTTCTTT. It is translated as CASSKDSREAFF.

Only one count was recorded for this clone. The chain couples TRBV21-1 to TRBJ2-7; the table's D call, TRBD1, has no DNA check behind it. TRBV21-1 is termed a pseudogene. This CDR3 is 16 amino acids long. Here the CDR3 DNA reads TGTGCCAGCAGCAATCTCCGACAGGGAGCTTCCTACGAGCAGTACTTC. Its translation: CASSNLRQGASYEQYF.

The CDR3 nucleotides read TGTGCCATCAGTCCGGGGACCTGGGGCGGCCAAGAGACCCAGTACTTC. Translated: CAISPGTWGGQETQYF. The chain combines TRBV10-3 with TRBJ2-5, with D perhaps matching TRBD1 or TRBD2 (5 bases each). V gave up 5 bases and J gave up 1 base, with 17 bases separating them. CDR1 is ENHRY, CDR2 SYGVKD, per germline. CDR3 length: 16 residues.

The count of this clone is one. This chain uses TRBV2 with TRBJ1-2; D remains ambiguous. This CDR3 region has 12 residues. Trimming stripped 3 bases from V and 8 bases from J, with 10 bases between. Germline V gives CDR1 SNHLY, CDR2 FYNNEI. Written as DNA, the CDR3 is TGTGCCAGCAGTGATGTGCCAAACGGCTACACCTTC. Translated: CASSDVPNGYTF.